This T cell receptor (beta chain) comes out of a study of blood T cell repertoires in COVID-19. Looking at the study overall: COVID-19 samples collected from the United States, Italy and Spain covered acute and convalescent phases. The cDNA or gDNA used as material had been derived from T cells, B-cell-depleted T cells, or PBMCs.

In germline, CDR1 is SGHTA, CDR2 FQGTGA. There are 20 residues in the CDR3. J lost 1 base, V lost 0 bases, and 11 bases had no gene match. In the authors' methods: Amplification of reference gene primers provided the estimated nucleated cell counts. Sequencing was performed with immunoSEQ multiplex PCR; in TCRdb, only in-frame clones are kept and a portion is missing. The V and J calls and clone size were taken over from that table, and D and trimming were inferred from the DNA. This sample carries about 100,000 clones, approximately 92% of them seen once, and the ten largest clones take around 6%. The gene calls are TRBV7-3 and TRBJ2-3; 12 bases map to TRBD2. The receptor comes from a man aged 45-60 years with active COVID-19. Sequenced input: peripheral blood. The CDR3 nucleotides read TGTGCCAGCAGCTTAACGGCGGGCCTAGCGGGAGGGCGGCGCACAGATACGCAGTATTTT. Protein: CASSLTAGLAGGRRTDTQYF.